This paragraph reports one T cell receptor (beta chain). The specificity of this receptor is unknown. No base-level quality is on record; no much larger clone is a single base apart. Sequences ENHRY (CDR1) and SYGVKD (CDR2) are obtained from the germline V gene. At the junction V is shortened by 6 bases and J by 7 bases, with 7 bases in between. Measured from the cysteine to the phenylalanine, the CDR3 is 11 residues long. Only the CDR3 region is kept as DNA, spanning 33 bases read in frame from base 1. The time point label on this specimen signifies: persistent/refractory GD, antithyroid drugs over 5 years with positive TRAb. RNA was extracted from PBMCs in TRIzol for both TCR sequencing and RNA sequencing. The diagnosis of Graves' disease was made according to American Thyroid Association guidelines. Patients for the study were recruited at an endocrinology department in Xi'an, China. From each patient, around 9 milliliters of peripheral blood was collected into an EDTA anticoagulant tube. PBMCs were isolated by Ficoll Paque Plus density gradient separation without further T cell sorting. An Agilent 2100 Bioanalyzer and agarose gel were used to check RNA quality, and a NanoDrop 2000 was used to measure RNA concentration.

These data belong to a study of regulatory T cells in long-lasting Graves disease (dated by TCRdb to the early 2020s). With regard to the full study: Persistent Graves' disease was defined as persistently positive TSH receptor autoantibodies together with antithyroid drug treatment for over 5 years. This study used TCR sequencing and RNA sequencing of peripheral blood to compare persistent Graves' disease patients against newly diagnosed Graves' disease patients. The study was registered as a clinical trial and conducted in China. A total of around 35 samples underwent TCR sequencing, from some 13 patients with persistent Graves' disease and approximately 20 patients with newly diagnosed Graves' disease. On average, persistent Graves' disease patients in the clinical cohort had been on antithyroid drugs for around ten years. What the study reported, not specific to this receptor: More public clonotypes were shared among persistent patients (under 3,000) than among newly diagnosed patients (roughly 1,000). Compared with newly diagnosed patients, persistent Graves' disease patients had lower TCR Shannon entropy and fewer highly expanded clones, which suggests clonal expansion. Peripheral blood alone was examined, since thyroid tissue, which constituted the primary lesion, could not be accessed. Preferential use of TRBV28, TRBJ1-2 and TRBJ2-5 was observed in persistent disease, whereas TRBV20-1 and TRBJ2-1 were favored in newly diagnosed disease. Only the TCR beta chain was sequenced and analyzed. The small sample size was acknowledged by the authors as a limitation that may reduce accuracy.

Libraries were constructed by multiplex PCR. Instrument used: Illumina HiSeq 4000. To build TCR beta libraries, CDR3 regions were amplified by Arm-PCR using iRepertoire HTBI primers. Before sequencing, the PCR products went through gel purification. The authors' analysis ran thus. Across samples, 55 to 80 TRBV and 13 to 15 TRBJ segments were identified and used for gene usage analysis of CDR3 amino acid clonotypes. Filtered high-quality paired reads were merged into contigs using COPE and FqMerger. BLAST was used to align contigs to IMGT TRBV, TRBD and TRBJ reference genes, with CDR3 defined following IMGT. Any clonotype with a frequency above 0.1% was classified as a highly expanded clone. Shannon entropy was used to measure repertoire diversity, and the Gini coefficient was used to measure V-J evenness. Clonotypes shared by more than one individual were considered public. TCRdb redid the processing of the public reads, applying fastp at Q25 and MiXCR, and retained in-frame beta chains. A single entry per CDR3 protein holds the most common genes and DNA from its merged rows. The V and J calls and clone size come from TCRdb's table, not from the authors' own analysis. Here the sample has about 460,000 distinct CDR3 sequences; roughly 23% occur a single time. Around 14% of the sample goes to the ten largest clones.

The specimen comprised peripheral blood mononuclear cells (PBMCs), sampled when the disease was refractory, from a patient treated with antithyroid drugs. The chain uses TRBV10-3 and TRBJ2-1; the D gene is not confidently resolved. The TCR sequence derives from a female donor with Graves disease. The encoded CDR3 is CAIRGENEQFF. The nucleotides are TGTGCCATCAGAGGAGAAAATGAGCAGTTCTTC.